This paragraph covers one TCR beta chain sequence. This clonotype was found many times. This clone's antigen is unknown. No much larger clone is present one base from it, and per-base qualities are unavailable. What this sample's time point label stands for: patch test 2, 6 weeks after DPC sensitization. Taken with the paper, the label for treatment or condition translates to: therapeutic diphenylcyclopropenone sensitization with weekly scalp DPC. At each patch-test visit, blood was drawn before the patch test was applied. Patients were eligible if aged 18 to 70, diagnosed with alopecia and judged suitable for DPC therapy, and pregnant patients were excluded. Total RNA was isolated from unfractionated whole blood collected in Tempus Blood RNA tubes. The data were taken from a study of human T cells and chemical hapten exposure (dated by TCRdb to the early 2020s). Broadly, across the study: For sensitization, 2% DPC in acetone was applied to a 2 cm by 2 cm area of upper inner arm skin. Throughout the approximately 26-week study period, patients were also given weekly therapeutic DPC doses on the scalp. Patch testing was performed on the upper back with Finn chambers containing 0.01% DPC, and the patch tests were scored after 6 days according to International Contact Dermatitis Research Group standards. The mostly female patient cohort included alopecia areata with under or over 50% scalp involvement, alopecia totalis and alopecia universalis. Libraries were combined into a pool for sequencing, and differences in TCR yield between samples came mainly from small differences in library volumes within the pool. The study tracked peripheral blood TCR repertoire changes in vivo during primary and secondary sensitization to the hapten diphenylcyclopropenone (DPC) in alopecia patients. Blood samples were taken from patients before sensitization (week 0) and at 2, 6 and about 24 weeks after DPC sensitization. Approximately 28 alopecia patients provided blood for TCR sequencing at one to four time points (pre-sensitization, 2, 6 and 24 weeks). What the research found in general, with its limitations: Alopecia, a presumed autoimmune disease, was present in all patients, so the immune response of the patients might differ from that of healthy individuals. After repeated subsampling, the strength of the expansion versus patch-test correlation and the threshold at which it became significant changed. The number of TCRs above 1 in 1000 frequency did not change with DPC sensitization; there was no evidence of global repertoire structure alterations. The number of PT1 expanded TCRs positively correlated with patch test score, significant at thresholds 8, 16 and 32 but not 4. Significantly more large CDR3 similarity clusters were formed by expanded TCRs than by pre-sensitization or healthy control sets, consistent with antigen-driven responses.

The cysteine opens and the phenylalanine closes a CDR3 of 17 amino acids. Only CDR3 DNA is held: 51 bases, read in frame from base 1. CDR1 and CDR2 were assigned from the germline V gene as SGHVS and FQNEAQ. Trimming accounts for 5 bases at V and 2 bases at J, while the number of junction bases matched to no gene is 9. The library came from RACE. Reads for this sample came from a NextSeq 500. During library preparation, unique molecular identifiers were attached to individual cDNA molecules so that TCRs could be counted in a quantitative, reproducible way. From each blood RNA sample, both TCR alpha and TCR beta chains were sequenced. The authors' pipeline ran thus. Samples had a median of about 90,000 TCRs, with a range from about 23,224 to 690,600. The Decombinator software suite was used to annotate V, J and CDR3 in the TCR reads. For the PS versus PT1 abundance plots, all samples were subsampled to the same number of TCRs (28,000). TCRs were defined as expanded if absent before sensitization and observed at least eight times at the 2-week time point. The raw public data were reprocessed by TCRdb itself: fastp quality trimming at Q25, MiXCR clonotype calling, in-frame beta chains only. Each CDR3 protein gets just one entry, which takes the most common genes and DNA from the rows behind it. The authors' filters were not applied to this entry. Across this sample there are under 100,000 distinct CDR3 sequences, with around 9.6% seen only once. The ten largest make up about 2.5% of the sample.

The chain is assembled from TRBV7-8 and TRBJ2-5; 12 bases in the junction line up with TRBD2. The origin of this receptor is a woman younger than 45 with alopecia areata. Some clones in this sample may be carry-over from other donors' samples. The sample in question was whole blood, obtained in connection with sensitization to the hapten diphenylcyclopropenone (DPC). The DNA sequence follows: TGTGCCAGCAGCCCCCTCGGACTAGCGGGGCCACAAGAGACCCAGTACTTC. Its protein is CASSPLGLAGPQETQYF.